The T cell receptor (beta chain) described here comes from a study of vaccination and CD4 T cells after COVID-19. Treatment: roughly 10-day PBMC culture with coronavirus spike peptide pools or control peptides (ViraFEST assay). Peptide pool stimulation in ViraFEST expanded antigen-specific T cells, whose TCRs were then sequenced. Cultured CD4+ T cell DNA was sequenced using the Oncomine TCR Beta short-read assay. One entry per CDR3 protein results from TCRdb running MiXCR on the PCR reads. The sample includes around 4,800 distinct CDR3 sequences, about 80% of them seen just once. V was clipped by 6 bases and J by 2 bases, with 6 bases between them. Germline V gene sequence: CDR1 DFQATT, CDR2 SNEGSKA (reference sequence). This CDR3 spans 11 amino acids. This clonotype was picked up one time. Its antigen is still unknown.

The chain uses TRBV20-1 and TRBJ2-3; D gene unclear. The sequencing input was CD4+ T cells from blood, cultured in vitro. The TCR comes from a human donor who had recovered from COVID-19. The CDR3 loop is CSAALTDTQYF. DNA of the CDR3: TGCAGTGCGGCCCTCACAGATACGCAGTATTTT.